This T cell receptor (beta chain) is from a study of a mutant IDH1 vaccine in newly diagnosed glioma. As for the study in general: Of treated patients, approximately 62% were men and about 38% women, averaging about 37 years. Most patients had received both radiotherapy and temozolomide, the prior options being radiotherapy, temozolomide, or both.

As regards this clone: The antigen remains undetermined.

Regarding time point: week 5, during vaccination. Vaccination comprised doses that each held 300 ug of mutant IDH1 20-mer peptide, plus topical imiquimod. The CDR3 has 15 amino acids. V trimming: 6 bases; J trimming: 1 base; junction bases outside the gene matches: 6. CDR1 is MNHNS and CDR2 is SASEGT in the germline V gene. Profiling relied on immunoSEQ multiplex PCR, and the TCRdb table lists in-frame clones only, not all of them. The sample includes roughly 34,000 clones, over 50% of them seen just once. The chain links TRBV6-1 to TRBJ2-5, with TRBD1 matching 9 bases. The sequencing here drew on PBMCs, taken from a glioma patient whose treatment included an IDH1 peptide vaccine. The clonotype comes from a woman between 18 and 29 years old with glioma. The CDR3 region is CASRGTGSVQETQYF. In DNA, the CDR3 is TGTGCCAGCAGAGGGACAGGGTCTGTCCAAGAGACCCAGTACTTC.